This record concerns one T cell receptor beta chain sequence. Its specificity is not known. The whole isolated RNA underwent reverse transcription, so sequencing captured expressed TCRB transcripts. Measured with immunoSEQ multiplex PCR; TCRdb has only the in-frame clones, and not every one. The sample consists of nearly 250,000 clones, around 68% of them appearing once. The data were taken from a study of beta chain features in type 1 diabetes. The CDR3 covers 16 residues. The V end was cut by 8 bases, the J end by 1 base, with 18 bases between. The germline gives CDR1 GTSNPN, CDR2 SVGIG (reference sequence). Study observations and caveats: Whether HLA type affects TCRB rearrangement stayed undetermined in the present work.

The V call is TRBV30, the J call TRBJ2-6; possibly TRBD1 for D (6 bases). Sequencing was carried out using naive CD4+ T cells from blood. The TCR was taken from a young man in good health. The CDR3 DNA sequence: TGTGCCCGCGCAACGGGGACACCATCTGGGGCCAACGTCCTGACTTTC. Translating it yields CARATGTPSGANVLTF. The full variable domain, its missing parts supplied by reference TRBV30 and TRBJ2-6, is SQTIHQWPATLVQPVGSPLSLECTVEGTSNPNLYWYRQAAGRGLQLLFYSVGIGQISSEVPQNLSASRPQDRQFILSSKKLLLSDSGFYLCARATGTPSGANVLTFGAGSRLTVL.